This note documents a single T cell receptor beta chain sequence. CDR3 size: 19 residues. CDR1 LNHNV and CDR2 YYDKDF come from the germline V gene (reference sequence). Trimming removed 0 bases from V and 7 bases from J; junction bases left unmatched: 17. This sample is drawn from a study of radiotherapy plus CTLA-4 blockade in lung cancer. Profiling relied on immunoSEQ multiplex PCR, and the TCRdb table lists in-frame clones only, not all of them. The sample consists of more than 95,000 clones, about four fifths of them appearing once. The sequencing used peripheral blood, collected from a patient treated with radiotherapy plus ipilimumab. This chain uses TRBV15 with TRBJ2-1, with TRBD2 matching 8 bases. This TCR came from a human donor with non-small cell lung cancer who had a partial response to radiotherapy plus ipilimumab. The CDR3: CATSRDTGSSGRSENEQFF. CDR3 sequence (DNA): TGTGCCACCAGCAGAGATACGGGGTCCAGCGGGAGATCTGAGAATGAGCAGTTCTTC.